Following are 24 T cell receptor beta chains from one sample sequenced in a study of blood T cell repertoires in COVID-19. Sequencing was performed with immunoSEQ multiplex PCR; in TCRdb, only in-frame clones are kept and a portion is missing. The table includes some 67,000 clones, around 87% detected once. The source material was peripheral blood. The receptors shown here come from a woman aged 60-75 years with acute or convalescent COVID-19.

The CDR3 loop is CASSYRTGNYGYTF. The CDR3 region has the DNA TGTGCCAGCAGCTACCGGACAGGGAACTATGGCTACACCTTC. This chain connects TRBV9 to TRBJ1-2, with 8 positions matching TRBD1. The germline V gene has CDR1 SGDLS and CDR2 YYNGEE. This CDR3 is built from 14 residues. J gave up 2 bases and V 4 bases, and 4 bases lay outside the gene matches.

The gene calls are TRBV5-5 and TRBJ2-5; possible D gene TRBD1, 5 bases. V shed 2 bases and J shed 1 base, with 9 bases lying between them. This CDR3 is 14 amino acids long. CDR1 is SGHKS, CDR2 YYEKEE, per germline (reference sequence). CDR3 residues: CASSFTGGQETQYF. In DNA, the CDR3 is TGTGCCAGCAGCTTTACAGGTGGCCAAGAGACCCAGTACTTC.

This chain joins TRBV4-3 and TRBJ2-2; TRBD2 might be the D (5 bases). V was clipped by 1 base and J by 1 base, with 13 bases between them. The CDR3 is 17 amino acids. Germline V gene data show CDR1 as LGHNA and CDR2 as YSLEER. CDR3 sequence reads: CASSQALGVLNTGELFF. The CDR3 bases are TGCGCCAGCAGCCAAGCCCTGGGAGTCCTGAACACCGGGGAGCTGTTTTTT.

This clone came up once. The CDR3 DNA sequence: TGTGCCAGCAGTCCCGCGTACGAAAAACTGTTTTTT. Residues: CASSPAYEKLFF. The genes are TRBV12-3 or TRBV12-4 and TRBJ1-4; D not certain. The CDR3 length is 12 residues. V lost 5 bases to trimming and J lost 8 bases, with 9 bases between them.

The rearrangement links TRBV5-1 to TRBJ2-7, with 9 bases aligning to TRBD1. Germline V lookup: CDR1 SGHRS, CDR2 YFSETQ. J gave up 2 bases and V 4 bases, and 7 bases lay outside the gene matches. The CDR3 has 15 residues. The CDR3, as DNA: TGCGCCAGCAGCCTCGGACAGGGGTTTGCCTACGAGCAGTACGTC. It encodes CASSLGQGFAYEQYV.

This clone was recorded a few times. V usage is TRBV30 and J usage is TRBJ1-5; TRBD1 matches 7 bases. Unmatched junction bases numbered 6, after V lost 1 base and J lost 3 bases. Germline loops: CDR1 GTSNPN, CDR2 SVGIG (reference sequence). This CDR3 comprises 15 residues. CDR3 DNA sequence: TGTGCCTGGAGTGAGCTTGACAGGGACAATCAGCCCCAGCATTTT. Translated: CAWSELDRDNQPQHF.

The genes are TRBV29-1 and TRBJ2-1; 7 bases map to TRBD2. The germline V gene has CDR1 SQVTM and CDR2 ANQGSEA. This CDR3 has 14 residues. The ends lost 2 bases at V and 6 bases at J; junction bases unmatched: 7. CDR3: CSVEHGGRANEQFF. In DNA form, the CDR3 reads TGCAGCGTTGAACACGGTGGGAGGGCCAATGAGCAGTTCTTC.

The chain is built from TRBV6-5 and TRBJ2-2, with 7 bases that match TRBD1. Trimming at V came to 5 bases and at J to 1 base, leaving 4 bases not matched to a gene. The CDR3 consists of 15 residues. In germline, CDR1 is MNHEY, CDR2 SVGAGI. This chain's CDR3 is CASSTTGLNTGELFF. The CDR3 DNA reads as TGTGCCAGCAGTACGACAGGGTTGAACACCGGGGAGCTGTTTTTT.

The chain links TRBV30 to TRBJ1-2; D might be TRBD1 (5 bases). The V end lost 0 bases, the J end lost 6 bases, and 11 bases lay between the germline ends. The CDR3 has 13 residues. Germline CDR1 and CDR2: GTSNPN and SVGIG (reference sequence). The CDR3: CAWSVHPGNGYTF. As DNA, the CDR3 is TGTGCCTGGAGTGTACATCCAGGGAATGGCTACACCTTC.

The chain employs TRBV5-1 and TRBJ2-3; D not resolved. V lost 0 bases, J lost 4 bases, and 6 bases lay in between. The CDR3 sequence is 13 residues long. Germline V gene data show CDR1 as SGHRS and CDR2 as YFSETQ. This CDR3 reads CASSLGRADTQYF. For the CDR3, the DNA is TGCGCCAGCAGCTTGGGACGGGCAGATACGCAGTATTTT.

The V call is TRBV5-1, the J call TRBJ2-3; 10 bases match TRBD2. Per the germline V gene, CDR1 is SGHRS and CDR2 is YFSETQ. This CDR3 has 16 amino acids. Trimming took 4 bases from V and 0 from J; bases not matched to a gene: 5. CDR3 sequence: CASSTGLAESTDTQYF. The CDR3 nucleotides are TGCGCCAGCAGCACCGGACTAGCGGAGAGCACAGATACGCAGTATTTT. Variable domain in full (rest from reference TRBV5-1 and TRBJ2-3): KAGVTQTPRYLIKTRGQQVTLSCSPISGHRSVSWYQQTPGQGLQFLFEYFSETQRNKGNFPGRFSGRQFSNSRSEMNVSTLELGDSALYLCASSTGLAESTDTQYFGPGTRLTVL.

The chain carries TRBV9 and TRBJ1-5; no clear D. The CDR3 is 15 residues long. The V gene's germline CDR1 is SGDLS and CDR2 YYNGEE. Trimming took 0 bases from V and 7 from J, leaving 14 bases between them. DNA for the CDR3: TGTGCCAGCAGCGTAGCGGTCACGGTCCCCCAGCCCCAGCATTTT. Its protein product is CASSVAVTVPQPQHF.

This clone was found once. In nucleotides, the CDR3 is TGTGCCAGCAGCTTTGGGGCATGGAATTCACCCCTCCACTTT. It specifies CASSFGAWNSPLHF. The chain couples TRBV7-8 to TRBJ1-6, with D possibly matching TRBD1 (5 bases). The CDR3 totals 14 residues. Trimming stripped 3 bases from V and 7 bases from J, with 10 bases between. Germline CDR1 and CDR2: SGHVS and FQNEAQ.

The CDR3 DNA follows: TGTGCCAGCAGTGATACGGTAGCGAGGTATACGCAGTATTTT. Translating gives CASSDTVARYTQYF. The chain employs TRBV6-1 and TRBJ2-3; the D gene is possibly TRBD2 (5 bases). Trimming left V 3 bases short and J 7 bases short, with 14 bases between. Germline CDR1 is MNHNS and CDR2 is SASEGT. This CDR3 has 14 residues.

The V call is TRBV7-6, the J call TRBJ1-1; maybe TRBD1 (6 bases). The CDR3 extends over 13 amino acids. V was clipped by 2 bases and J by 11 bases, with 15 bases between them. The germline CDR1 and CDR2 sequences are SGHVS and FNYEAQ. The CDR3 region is CASSLKGGGDAFF. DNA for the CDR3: TGTGCCAGCAGCTTAAAAGGGGGGGGCGACGCTTTCTTT.

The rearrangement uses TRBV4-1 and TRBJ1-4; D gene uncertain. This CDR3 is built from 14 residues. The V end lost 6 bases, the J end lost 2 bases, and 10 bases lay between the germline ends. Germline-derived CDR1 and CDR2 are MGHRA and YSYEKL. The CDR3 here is CASREVLTNEKLFF. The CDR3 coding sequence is TGCGCCAGCAGAGAAGTACTTACTAATGAAAAACTGTTTTTT.

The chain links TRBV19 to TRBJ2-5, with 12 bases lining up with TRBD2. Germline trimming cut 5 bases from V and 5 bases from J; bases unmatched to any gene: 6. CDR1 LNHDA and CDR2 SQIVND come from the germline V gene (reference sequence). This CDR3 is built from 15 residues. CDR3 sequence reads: CASSGASGRGETQYF. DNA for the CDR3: TGTGCCAGTAGTGGGGCTAGCGGGAGGGGGGAGACCCAGTACTTC.

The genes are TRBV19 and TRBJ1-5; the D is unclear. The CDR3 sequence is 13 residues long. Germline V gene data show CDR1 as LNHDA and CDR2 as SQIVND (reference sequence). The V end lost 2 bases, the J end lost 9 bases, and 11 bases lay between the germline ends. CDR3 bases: TGTGCCAGTAGTATATCCCCCGGTTCGCCCCAGCATTTT. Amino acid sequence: CASSISPGSPQHF.

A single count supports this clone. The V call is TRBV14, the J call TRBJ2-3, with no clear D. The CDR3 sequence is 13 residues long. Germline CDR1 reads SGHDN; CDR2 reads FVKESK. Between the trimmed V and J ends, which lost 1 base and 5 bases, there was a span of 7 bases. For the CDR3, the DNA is TGTGCCAGCAGCCAAGGACTTTTAGATACGCAGTATTTT. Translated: CASSQGLLDTQYF.

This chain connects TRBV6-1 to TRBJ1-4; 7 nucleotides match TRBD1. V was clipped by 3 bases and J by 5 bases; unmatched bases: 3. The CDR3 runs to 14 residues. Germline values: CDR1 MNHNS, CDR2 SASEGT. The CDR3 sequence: CASSDGQANEKLFF. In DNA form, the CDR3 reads TGTGCCAGCAGTGACGGACAGGCGAATGAAAAACTGTTTTTT.

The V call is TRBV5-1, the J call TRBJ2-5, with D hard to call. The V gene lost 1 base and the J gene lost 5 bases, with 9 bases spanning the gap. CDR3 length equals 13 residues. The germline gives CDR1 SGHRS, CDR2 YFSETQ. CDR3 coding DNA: TGCGCCAGCAGCTTGACCAGTCGCGAGACCCAGTACTTC. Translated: CASSLTSRETQYF.

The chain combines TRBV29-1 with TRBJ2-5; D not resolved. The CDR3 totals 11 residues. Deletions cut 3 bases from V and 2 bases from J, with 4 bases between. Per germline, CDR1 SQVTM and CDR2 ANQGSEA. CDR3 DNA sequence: TGCAGCGTTGACCATCAAGAGACCCAGTACTTC. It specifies CSVDHQETQYF.

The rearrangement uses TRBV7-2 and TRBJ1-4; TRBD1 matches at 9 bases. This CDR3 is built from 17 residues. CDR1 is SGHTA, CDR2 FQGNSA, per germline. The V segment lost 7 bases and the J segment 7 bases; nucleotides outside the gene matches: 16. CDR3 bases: TGTGCCAGCACCCCTGGGACAGGGAGGGAAGGGGGTGAAAAACTGTTTTTT. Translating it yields CASTPGTGREGGEKLFF. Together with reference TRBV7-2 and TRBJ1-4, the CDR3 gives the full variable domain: GAGVSQSPSNKVTEKGKDVELRCDPISGHTALYWYRQSLGQGLEFLIYFQGNSAPDKSGLPSDRFSAERTGGSVSTLTIQRTQQEDSAVYLCASTPGTGREGGEKLFFGSGTQLSVL.

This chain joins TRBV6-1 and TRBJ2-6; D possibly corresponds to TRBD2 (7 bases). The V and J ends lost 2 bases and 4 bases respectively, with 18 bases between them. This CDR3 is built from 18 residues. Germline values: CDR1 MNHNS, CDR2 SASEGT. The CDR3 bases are TGTGCCAGCAGTGAATTAGCGGGTCAGGGGACCGGGGCCAACGTCCTGACTTTC. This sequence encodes CASSELAGQGTGANVLTF.